This is a list of T cell receptor beta chains from one sample in a study of blood T cell repertoires in COVID-19. The protocol was immunoSEQ multiplex PCR, while the TCRdb copy is restricted to in-frame clones and leaves out a portion. The table records roughly 130,000 clones, roughly nine tenths of them present only once. Sequences were obtained from peripheral blood. The receptors come from a man between 60 and 75 years old with COVID-19, enrolled during active disease. The CDR3 runs from the conserved cysteine through the conserved F or W. Each record gives: D gene, J gene, clone size, V gene, CDR3 DNA, CDR3 protein. The D gene is left open where the match is weak. The size of a clone is reported for some rows only, either as once, few or many, or as a class for expanded clones.

>TRBD2|TRBJ2-7|NA|TRBV5-4
TGTGCCAGCAGCTTGAGCGGGATCTCCTACGAGCAGTACTTC
CASSLSGISYEQYF
>NA|TRBJ2-2|NA|TRBV12-3/TRBV12-4
TGTGCCAGCAGTTTTAGTCCCGGCGGGGAGCTGTTTTTT
CASSFSPGGELFF
>TRBD1|TRBJ1-6|NA|TRBV3-1/TRBV3-2
TGTGCCAGCAGCCAAGCCACAGGGGTAGTTTCACCCCTCCACTTT
CASSQATGVVSPLHF
>NA|TRBJ1-5|NA|TRBV3-1/TRBV3-2
TGTGCCAGCAGCCAAGCGACCGGGACACCGAATCAGCCCCAGCATTTT
CASSQATGTPNQPQHF
>TRBD1|TRBJ2-1|NA|TRBV11-1
TGTGCCAGCAGCCGGACAGGGGATGACAATGAGCAGTTCTTC
CASSRTGDDNEQFF
>NA|TRBJ1-2|NA|TRBV18
TGTGCCAGCTCACCACCTAGCAGGGAATATGGCTACACCTTC
CASSPPSREYGYTF
>NA|TRBJ2-2|NA|TRBV29-1
TGCAGCGTTCTAAACACCGGGGAGCTGTTTTTT
CSVLNTGELFF
>NA|TRBJ2-7|NA|TRBV30
TGTGCCTGGGGGACACACTCCTACGAGCAGTACTTC
CAWGTHSYEQYF
>TRBD2|TRBJ2-1|NA|TRBV19
TGTGCCAGTAGGACTAGCGGTTTGTGGAATGAGCAGTTCTTC
CASRTSGLWNEQFF
>TRBD1|TRBJ2-7|NA|TRBV4-1
TGCGCCAGCAGCCAAGCTGGGACAGGGGAGGGTAACGAGCAGTACTTC
CASSQAGTGEGNEQYF
>TRBD2|TRBJ2-1|NA|TRBV7-3
TGTGCCAGCAGCTGGGGACTAGCGGGACCCAATGAGCAGTTCTTC
CASSWGLAGPNEQFF
>TRBD1|TRBJ1-1|NA|TRBV11-3
TGTGCCAGCAGCCCCAGGACAGGGTCAATTGCTGAAGCTTTCTTT
CASSPRTGSIAEAFF
>NA|TRBJ2-5|once|TRBV10-3
TGTGCCATCAGTGAGTTATGGGAGAACCAAGAGACCCAGTACTTC
CAISELWENQETQYF
>NA|TRBJ2-1|once|TRBV3-1/TRBV3-2
TGTGCCAGCAGCCGGTGGGAGGCCTACAATGAGCAGTTCTTC
CASSRWEAYNEQFF
>TRBD2|TRBJ2-2|once|TRBV12-5
TGTGCTAGTCGACGGGGAGGGACCACCGGGGAGCTGTTTTTT
CASRRGGTTGELFF
>NA|TRBJ2-7|NA|TRBV6-1
TGTGCCAGCAGTGAAGGCGGGACAGCTGACTACGAGCAGTACTTC
CASSEGGTADYEQYF
>TRBD1|TRBJ2-5|few|TRBV9
TGTGCCAGCAGCGCCTCCGGGACAGGGGAGACCCAGTACTTC
CASSASGTGETQYF
>TRBD1|TRBJ2-7|NA|TRBV6-5
TGTGCCAGCAGTCAAAGACAGGGCGGCTACGAGCAGTACTTC
CASSQRQGGYEQYF
>NA|TRBJ1-4|NA|TRBV19
TGTGCCAGTAGTTATAACTCAAATGAAAAACTGTTTTTT
CASSYNSNEKLFF
>NA|TRBJ1-5|once|TRBV18
TGTGCCAGCTCACCTAGAGAGGCCCAGCCCCAGCATTTT
CASSPREAQPQHF
>TRBD1|TRBJ1-3|NA|TRBV9
TGTGCCAGCAGCGTAGACATTAGGGACAGCGGTCCTGGAAACACCATATATTTT
CASSVDIRDSGPGNTIYF
>TRBD2|TRBJ2-1|few|TRBV28
TGTGCCAGCAGACTAGCGGGAGGCTACAATGAGCAGTTCTTC
CASRLAGGYNEQFF
>TRBD2|TRBJ2-5|NA|TRBV27
TGTGCCAGCATTCCTAGCGGGAGGGCCCTGGAGACCCAGTACTTC
CASIPSGRALETQYF
>NA|TRBJ1-2|NA|TRBV11-2
TGTGCCAGCAAGTCAGGGTCAATCCATGGCTACACCTTC
CASKSGSIHGYTF
>NA|TRBJ2-7|NA|TRBV20-1
TGCAGTGCTGCCGGGAGCTACGAGCAGTACTTC
CSAAGSYEQYF
>TRBD2|TRBJ2-1|once|TRBV3-1/TRBV3-2
TGTGCCAGCAGCCAGGGACTAGCGGGAGTCAATGAGCAGTTCTTC
CASSQGLAGVNEQFF
>NA|TRBJ1-6|NA|TRBV11-2
TGTGCCAGCAGCTCACCACGGGATTCACCCCTCCACTTT
CASSSPRDSPLHF
>TRBD2|TRBJ2-1|once|TRBV19
TGTGCCAGTAGTATAGGAGGGACTAGCGGGGCCTCCTACAATGAGCAGTTCTTC
CASSIGGTSGASYNEQFF
>TRBD1|TRBJ2-7|NA|TRBV7-9
TGTGCCAGCAGCCCTGGACAGGGGGTCGGCGAGCAGTACTTC
CASSPGQGVGEQYF
>NA|TRBJ2-7|NA|TRBV7-8
TGTGCCAGCAGCCGAGTGGCCCAAACCTACGAGCAGTACTTC
CASSRVAQTYEQYF
>TRBD2|TRBJ2-1|NA|TRBV3-1/TRBV3-2
TGTGCCAGCACCTCCGGGGGGGACTCCCAGTTCTTC
CASTSGGDSQFF
>NA|TRBJ2-5|few|TRBV21-1
TGTGCCAGCAGCAGAGCGGGCCTCTCCCAAGAGACCCAGTACTTC
CASSRAGLSQETQYF
>TRBD2|TRBJ2-1|few|TRBV6-4
TGTGCCAGCAGTCCGACTAGCGGGAACTACAATGAGCAGTTCTTC
CASSPTSGNYNEQFF
>NA|TRBJ2-7|NA|TRBV7-9
TGTGCCAGCAGCTCCAGCGGCGCCTACGAGCAGTACTTC
CASSSSGAYEQYF
>NA|TRBJ2-7|NA|TRBV21-1
TGTGCCAGCAGCTGGATAGCGGGACTAAGCTCCTACGAGCAGTACTTC
CASSWIAGLSSYEQYF
>NA|TRBJ1-1|NA|TRBV30
TGTGCCCACTGGGGGGTAAGGGGGAACACTGAAGCTTTCTTT
CAHWGVRGNTEAFF
>NA|TRBJ1-2|NA|TRBV12-3/TRBV12-4
TGTGCCAGCAGCAGGGGAGAGAATGGCTACACCTTC
CASSRGENGYTF
>TRBD2|TRBJ2-3|NA|TRBV5-6
TGTGCCAGCAGCTTTCATAGCGGGAGGGCGCCCATAGATACGCAGTATTTT
CASSFHSGRAPIDTQYF
>TRBD1|TRBJ2-1|NA|TRBV11-3
TGTGCCAGCAGCTTAGGGGGACAGCCTTCTACCAATGAGCAGTTCTTC
CASSLGGQPSTNEQFF
>TRBD1|TRBJ1-1|NA|TRBV30
TGTGCCTGGAGGCCCAGGGGGGATGAAGCTTTCTTT
CAWRPRGDEAFF
>TRBD2|TRBJ2-3|NA|TRBV2
TGTGCCAGCATCGGACTAGCGAGAGCAGATACGCAGTATTTT
CASIGLARADTQYF
>TRBD1|TRBJ2-5|NA|TRBV11-2
TGTGCCAGCAGCCGACGGGACAGCCAAGAGACCCAGTACTTC
CASSRRDSQETQYF
>TRBD2|TRBJ2-7|once|TRBV7-9
TGTGCCAGCAGCTTAGTGGGTAGCGGGAGAGGTGAGCAGTACTTC
CASSLVGSGRGEQYF
>NA|TRBJ1-1|NA|TRBV19
TGTGCCAGTAGTATCGCAGGTTTGAACACTGAAGCTTTCTTT
CASSIAGLNTEAFF
>TRBD2|TRBJ2-3|NA|TRBV5-1
TGCGCCAGCAGCGCCGGGACTAGCGCTAACACAGATACGCAGTATTTT
CASSAGTSANTDTQYF
>NA|TRBJ1-1|NA|TRBV7-8
TGTGCCAGCAGCTTAATGGGGTTGGGGAGGAACACTGAAGCTTTCTTT
CASSLMGLGRNTEAFF
>TRBD1|TRBJ1-2|NA|TRBV6-5
TGTGCCAGCAGTTCTCGGGGACAGGGGATCTATGGCTACACCTTC
CASSSRGQGIYGYTF
>NA|TRBJ2-5|once|TRBV3-1/TRBV3-2
TGTGCCAGCAGCCAAGATGCGACCCGGGGGGAGACCCAGTACTTC
CASSQDATRGETQYF
>TRBD2|TRBJ2-1|NA|TRBV6-6
TGTGCCAGCAGTCGGGGACTAGCGGGAAGCACCTACAATGAGCAGTTCTTC
CASSRGLAGSTYNEQFF
>TRBD1|TRBJ1-1|once|TRBV19
TGTGCCAGCCACCACAGGGGGGAGAACACTGAAGCTTTCTTT
CASHHRGENTEAFF